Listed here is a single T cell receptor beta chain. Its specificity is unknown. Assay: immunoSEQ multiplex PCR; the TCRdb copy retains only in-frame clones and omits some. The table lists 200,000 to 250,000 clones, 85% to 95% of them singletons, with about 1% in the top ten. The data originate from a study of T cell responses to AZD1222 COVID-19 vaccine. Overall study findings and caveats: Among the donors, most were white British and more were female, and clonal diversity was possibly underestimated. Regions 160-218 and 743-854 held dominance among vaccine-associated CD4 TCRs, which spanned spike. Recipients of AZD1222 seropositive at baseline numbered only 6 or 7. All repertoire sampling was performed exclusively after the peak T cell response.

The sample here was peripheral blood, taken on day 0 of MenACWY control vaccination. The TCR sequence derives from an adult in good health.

The CDR3 sequence is CASSLAGVQYF. CDR3 bases: TGTGCCAGCAGCTTAGCTGGCGTCCAGTATTTT. The chain carries TRBV7-9 and TRBJ2-3, with unresolved D. V lost 0 bases, J lost 12 bases, and 7 bases lay in between. This CDR3 spans 11 amino acids. Germline V gene data show CDR1 as SEHNR and CDR2 as FQNEAQ (reference sequence).